The clone carrying this T cell receptor beta chain was recorded at least ten times. TCRdb itself ran the 5' RACE reads through MiXCR, one entry per CDR3 protein. The sample has some 230,000 distinct CDR3 sequences; 5% to 7% are singletons. There were only healthy Caucasians among the donors. The sample belongs to a study of identical twins. In addition, the sample was reused for a study of T cells expressing NK-cell markers. From that study: NKG2C+ dominant clonotype frequencies in 5 or 6 donors were roughly 1.0-7.5% of CD8+ T cells.

The sequence was obtained from a young woman in good health. What was sequenced was CD8+ T cells sorted from blood.

The CDR3 region is CASSSTGPSYTF. The CDR3 DNA follows: TGTGCCAGCAGTTCCACCGGCCCCAGCTACACCTTC. The chain couples TRBV12-3 or TRBV12-4 to TRBJ1-2; the D is unclear. Trimming cost V 4 bases and J 9 bases, with 12 bases left between them. CDR3 length: 12 amino acids.